One and the same sample provided the 21 T cell receptor beta chains below, sequenced in a study of spatial heterogeneity in lung cancer. Whole-study results and caveats: Tumor mutation count correlated with how many alpha and beta TCRs expanded intratumorally.

Time point defined: sample taken at primary tumor resection. A single record per CDR3 protein comes from TCRdb applying MiXCR to the 5' RACE reads. The sample includes about 9,800 distinct CDR3 sequences, roughly half of them seen just once. No antigen is known for these receptors. The starting material was lung tumor tissue, obtained at surgery. All receptors come from a female donor with early-stage non-small cell lung cancer.

The V gene is TRBV4-2, the J gene TRBJ1-2; 9 bases line up with TRBD1. The CDR3 has 19 amino acids. The germline gives CDR1 LGHNA, CDR2 YNFKEQ. Trimming took 5 bases from V and 6 from J; bases not matched to a gene: 22. In DNA, the CDR3 is TGTGCCAGCAGCTTAGGGTCCTACCGGGACAGGGAAGAAATGAATGGCTACACCTTC. Its translation is CASSLGSYRDREEMNGYTF.

This clonotype was detected only a few times. The V gene is TRBV3-1, the J gene TRBJ1-3; 7 bases agree with TRBD1. V shed 4 bases, J shed 3 bases, and the junction held 9 bases outside the gene matches. Germline V lookup: CDR1 LGHDT, CDR2 YNNKEL (reference sequence). The CDR3 has 16 residues. CDR3 DNA sequence: TGTGCCAGCAGCCCTCGACAGGGAAGGTATGGAAACACCATATATTTT. Translated, it gives CASSPRQGRYGNTIYF.

In this sample, this clonotype turned up a few times. The chain links TRBV11-2 to TRBJ2-1; TRBD2 aligns across 13 bases. The germline V gene encodes CDR1 SGHAT and CDR2 FQNNGV. The CDR3 is made up of 15 amino acids. After removal of 4 bases from V and 9 bases from J, the junction contained 6 bases not matched to a gene. The chain's CDR3 is CASSSTSGGAVEQFF. For the CDR3, the DNA is TGTGCCAGCAGCTCTACTAGCGGGGGGGCCGTTGAGCAGTTCTTC.

The J gene is TRBJ2-7, the V gene TRBV6-7, with TRBD1 matching 7 bases. TRBV6-7 has ORF status, its function being uncertain. The junction had 4 bases not matched to a gene; V was cut back by 7 bases and J by 1 base. This CDR3 spans 13 amino acids. The CDR3 region is CASIRDSSYEQYF. CDR3 coding DNA: TGTGCCAGCATAAGGGACAGTTCCTACGAGCAGTACTTC.

The chain has TRBV6-6 and TRBJ1-1; weak D call: TRBD1 (6 bases). Germline V gene data show CDR1 as MNHNY and CDR2 as SVGAGI (reference sequence). The CDR3 is made up of 13 amino acids. With 5 bases removed from V and 4 bases from J, the gap between germline ends came to 11 bases. CDR3 coding DNA: TGTGCCAGCAGTCCTACAGGGAGCACTGAAGCTTTCTTT. It is translated as CASSPTGSTEAFF.

The chain has TRBV20-1 and TRBJ2-1; D remains ambiguous. The CDR3 is 11 residues long. With 2 bases removed from V and 7 bases from J, the gap between germline ends came to 6 bases. Germline lookup yields CDR1 DFQATT and CDR2 SNEGSKA (reference sequence). The CDR3 loop reads CSARRVNEQFF. In DNA, the CDR3 is TGCAGTGCTAGAAGGGTAAATGAGCAGTTCTTC.

This rearrangement joins TRBV20-1 to TRBJ2-1; D gene uncertain. From germline, CDR1 is DFQATT and CDR2 SNEGSKA (reference sequence). The CDR3 consists of 13 residues. Trimming removed 5 bases from V and 3 bases from J, with 11 bases in between. As DNA, the CDR3 is TGCAGTGCTTGGGGAATATACTACAATGAGCAGTTCTTC. Protein product: CSAWGIYYNEQFF.

The V gene is TRBV11-2, the J gene TRBJ2-6; tentatively, D is TRBD1 (6 bases). V gave up 10 bases and J gave up 0 bases, with 16 bases separating them. CDR1 SGHAT and CDR2 FQNNGV come from the germline V gene. The CDR3 consists of 16 residues. Here the CDR3 DNA reads TGTGCCATCTCGGGACAAGACCTCTCTGGGGCCAACGTCCTGACTTTC. Amino acid sequence: CAISGQDLSGANVLTF.

J is TRBJ1-2 and V is TRBV4-2; TRBD1 might be the D (6 bases). Trimming stripped 0 bases from V and 8 bases from J, with 19 bases between. Germline-derived CDR1 and CDR2 are LGHNA and YNFKEQ. This CDR3 spans 16 amino acids. CDR3 sequence: CASSQDFGQGTRGYTF. The CDR3 DNA follows: TGTGCCAGCAGCCAAGATTTCGGCCAGGGGACAAGAGGCTACACCTTC.

This clonotype was seen a handful of times. The V and J genes are TRBV18 and TRBJ1-6; D gene uncertain. CDR3 size: 17 residues. Trimming removed 3 bases from V and 6 bases from J, with 18 bases in between. Germline V gene data show CDR1 as KGHSH and CDR2 as LQKENI. The CDR3 spells CASSPSGYQGVNSPLHF. The CDR3 nucleotides are TGTGCCAGCTCACCTTCGGGGTATCAAGGCGTTAATTCACCCCTCCACTTT.

This clonotype was found a few times. The chain employs TRBV5-1 and TRBJ1-3; 8 bases are a match to TRBD1. Losses at the gene ends were 2 bases for V and 3 bases for J; bases not matched to a gene: 4. The CDR3 runs to 15 residues. Germline V gives CDR1 SGHRS, CDR2 YFSETQ. The CDR3 nucleotides are TGCGCCAGCAGCTTAACAGGGGGAGGTGGAAACACCATATATTTT. Its protein product is CASSLTGGGGNTIYF.

V gene TRBV6-5 combines with J gene TRBJ2-5; D is unclear. Germline V gives CDR1 MNHEY, CDR2 SVGAGI. Trimming cost V 0 bases and J 5 bases, with 4 bases left between them. The CDR3 totals 12 residues. CDR3 nucleotide sequence: TGTGCCAGCAGTTACTCGAGGGAGACCCAGTACTTC. It yields the protein CASSYSRETQYF.

The chain combines TRBV7-2 with TRBJ1-2; D unclear. V gave up 3 bases and J gave up 4 bases, with 6 bases separating them. CDR3 size: 12 residues. From germline, CDR1 is SGHTA and CDR2 FQGNSA. CDR3 sequence reads: CASSFLGYGYTF. The CDR3 DNA sequence: TGTGCCAGCAGCTTTTTAGGCTATGGCTACACCTTC.

J is TRBJ1-5 and V is TRBV5-1, with D perhaps TRBD1 (6 bases). The CDR3 extends over 15 amino acids. The germline V gene has CDR1 SGHRS and CDR2 YFSETQ. V was cut by 4 bases and J by 0 bases, with 11 bases left in between. The CDR3 DNA reads as TGCGCCAGCAGCACGACAGGAGATAGCAATCAGCCCCAGCATTTT. Its translation: CASSTTGDSNQPQHF. Complete variable domain (other parts from reference TRBV5-1 and TRBJ1-5): KAGVTQTPRYLIKTRGQQVTLSCSPISGHRSVSWYQQTPGQGLQFLFEYFSETQRNKGNFPGRFSGRQFSNSRSEMNVSTLELGDSALYLCASSTTGDSNQPQHFGDGTRLSIL.

The rearrangement uses TRBV12-3 or TRBV12-4 and TRBJ2-7; TRBD2 aligns across 10 bases. The CDR3 covers 14 residues. J lost 5 bases, V lost 5 bases, and 6 bases had no gene match. In DNA form, the CDR3 reads TGTGCCAGCAGTAACCGCCTAGCGGGGGACGAGCAGTACTTC. It yields the protein CASSNRLAGDEQYF.

The gene calls are TRBV11-2 and TRBJ2-1; D remains ambiguous. The V gene's germline CDR1 is SGHAT and CDR2 FQNNGV. V dropped 4 bases and J dropped 4 bases, with 14 bases sitting between them. The length of the CDR3 is 15 residues. The CDR3 DNA is TGTGCCAGCAGCTCGACGGATACGTATTACAATGAGCAGTTCTTC. This codes for CASSSTDTYYNEQFF.

The V gene is TRBV19, the J gene TRBJ1-5; maybe TRBD1 (6 bases). V gave up 3 bases and J gave up 0 bases, with 18 bases separating them. The CDR3 is 18 residues long. Germline values: CDR1 LNHDA, CDR2 SQIVND (reference sequence). The chain's CDR3 is CASSIGAGVGLSNQPQHF. In DNA, the CDR3 is TGTGCCAGTAGTATCGGGGCAGGGGTGGGCCTTAGCAATCAGCCCCAGCATTTT.

The gene calls are TRBV10-2 and TRBJ2-5; possible D gene TRBD2, 5 bases. The germline V gene has CDR1 WSHSY and CDR2 SAAADI. The CDR3 length is 13 residues. Trimming removed 5 bases at V and 3 bases at J, with 10 bases between. In DNA form, the CDR3 reads TGCGCCAGCAGTAGAGGACTTAAAGAGACCCAGTACTTC. Residues: CASSRGLKETQYF.

This chain links TRBV2 with TRBJ1-1; TRBD1 matches at 9 bases. CDR1 is SNHLY and CDR2 is FYNNEI in the germline V gene. The CDR3 runs 15 residues. V dropped 6 bases and J dropped 1; count of bases not matched to a gene: 6. As DNA, the CDR3 is TGTGCCAGCAGACCCACACAGGGGGCGAACACTGAAGCTTTCTTT. Translation gives CASRPTQGANTEAFF.

There are a few counts of this clonotype. In nucleotides, the CDR3 is TGCAGTGCTCATGGGGGGCTGGAGCAGTACTTC. It codes for CSAHGGLEQYF. The V gene is TRBV20-1, the J gene TRBJ2-7, with D perhaps assigned TRBD1 or TRBD2 (6 bases each). The V end was cut by 5 bases, the J end by 7 bases, with 12 bases between. CDR3 length equals 11 residues. Looked up from germline, CDR1 is DFQATT and CDR2 is SNEGSKA (reference sequence).

The chain has TRBV12-3 or TRBV12-4 and TRBJ1-5; D call uncertain. This CDR3 contains 12 residues. Trimming shortened V by 3 bases and J by 5 bases, and 5 bases separated the two germline ends. CDR3 sequence reads: CASSLGYQPQHF. The CDR3 DNA follows: TGTGCCAGCAGTTTGGGGTATCAGCCCCAGCATTTT.